The rows below give T cell receptor beta chains drawn from one sample of a study of response to subunit inactivated influenza vaccine. Via MiXCR, TCRdb re-called the RT-PCR reads, giving one row per CDR3 protein. The data hold about 570,000 distinct CDR3 sequences, with 11% observed a single time. This sample also appeared in a second study, on T cells expressing NK-cell markers.

The source material was PBMCs from blood, sampled on the day of vaccination. These receptor sequences come from a middle-aged man who received an inactivated influenza vaccine. CDR3s include the opening cysteine and the closing phenylalanine or tryptophan. Each record gives: D gene, V gene, J gene, clone size, CDR3 protein, CDR3 DNA. The D gene is left open where the match is weak. Clone size is not always given. Where it is, it says once, few, many or a class for expanded clones.

>.|TRBV27|TRBJ2-3|few
CASSYYTTDTQYF
TGTGCCAGCAGTTATTACACCACAGATACGCAGTATTTT
>TRBD1|TRBV28|TRBJ1-4|.
CASTLGGRNEKLFF
TGTGCCAGCACCCTAGGGGGCCGTAATGAAAAACTGTTTTTT
>.|TRBV27|TRBJ2-1|.
CASRGTGIYNEQFF
TGTGCCAGCAGGGGGACGGGGATCTACAATGAGCAGTTCTTC
>.|TRBV7-2|TRBJ1-2|.
CASSLGPDRYRDGYTF
TGTGCCAGCAGCTTAGGGCCCGACAGGTACCGGGATGGCTACACCTTC
>.|TRBV9|TRBJ1-2|.
CARGFPGPEGYGYTF
TGTGCCAGGGGATTTCCGGGACCCGAGGGCTATGGCTACACCTTC
>.|TRBV25-1|TRBJ2-7|few
CASGKNYEQYF
TGTGCCAGCGGGAAAAACTACGAGCAGTACTTC
>.|TRBV5-1|TRBJ2-5|many
CASSLVDSQETQYF
TGCGCCAGCAGCTTGGTTGACAGTCAAGAGACCCAGTACTTC
>.|TRBV6-1|TRBJ1-3|.
CASSAYSGSLDGNTIYF
TGTGCCAGCAGTGCGTACTCAGGGTCCCTTGATGGAAACACCATATATTTT
>.|TRBV7-9|TRBJ1-4|few
CASSLALTGLNEKLFF
TGTGCCAGCAGCTTAGCGCTAACAGGCCTTAATGAAAAACTGTTTTTT
>TRBD1|TRBV20-1|TRBJ2-7|few
CSAKETGIAHEQYF
TGCAGTGCGAAAGAGACAGGGATAGCCCACGAGCAGTACTTC
>TRBD2|TRBV10-3|TRBJ2-1|few
CAIRLAGYDEQFF
TGTGCCATCAGATTAGCGGGATACGATGAGCAGTTCTTC
>.|TRBV25-1|TRBJ2-6|few
CASSVSGGANVLTF
TGTGCCAGCAGTGTGTCTGGTGGGGCCAACGTCCTGACTTTC
>.|TRBV3-1|TRBJ2-3|.
CASSQGVGLQGDTQYF
TGTGCCAGCAGCCAAGGGGTCGGCCTCCAGGGAGATACGCAGTATTTT
>TRBD1|TRBV5-1|TRBJ1-2|few
CASSLDRGAAGYTF
TGCGCCAGCAGCTTGGACAGGGGAGCAGCGGGCTACACCTTC
>.|TRBV6-5|TRBJ2-3|few
CASSYYTGLSTDTQYF
TGTGCCAGCAGTTACTATACGGGGCTTAGCACAGATACGCAGTATTTT
>.|TRBV20-1|TRBJ2-7|few
CSARDARRNNYEQYF
TGCAGTGCTAGAGATGCTCGGCGGAACAACTACGAGCAGTACTTC
>.|TRBV5-1|TRBJ2-7|many
CASSDPPSYEQYF
TGCGCCAGCAGCGACCCGCCTTCCTACGAGCAGTACTTC